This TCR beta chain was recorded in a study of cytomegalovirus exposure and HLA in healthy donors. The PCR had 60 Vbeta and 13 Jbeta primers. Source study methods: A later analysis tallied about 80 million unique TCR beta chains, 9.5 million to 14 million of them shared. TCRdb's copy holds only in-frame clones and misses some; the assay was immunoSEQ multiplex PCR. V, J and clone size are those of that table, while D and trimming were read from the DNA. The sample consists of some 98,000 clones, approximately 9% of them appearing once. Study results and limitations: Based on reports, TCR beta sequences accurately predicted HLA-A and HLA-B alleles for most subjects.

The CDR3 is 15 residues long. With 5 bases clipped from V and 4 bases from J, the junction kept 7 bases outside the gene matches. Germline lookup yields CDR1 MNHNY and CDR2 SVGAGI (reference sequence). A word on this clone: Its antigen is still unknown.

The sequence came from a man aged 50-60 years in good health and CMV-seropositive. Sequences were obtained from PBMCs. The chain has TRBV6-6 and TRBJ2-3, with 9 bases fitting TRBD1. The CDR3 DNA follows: TGTGCCAGCAGTAATCCGGGACAGGGCTCAGATACGCAGTATTTT. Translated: CASSNPGQGSDTQYF.